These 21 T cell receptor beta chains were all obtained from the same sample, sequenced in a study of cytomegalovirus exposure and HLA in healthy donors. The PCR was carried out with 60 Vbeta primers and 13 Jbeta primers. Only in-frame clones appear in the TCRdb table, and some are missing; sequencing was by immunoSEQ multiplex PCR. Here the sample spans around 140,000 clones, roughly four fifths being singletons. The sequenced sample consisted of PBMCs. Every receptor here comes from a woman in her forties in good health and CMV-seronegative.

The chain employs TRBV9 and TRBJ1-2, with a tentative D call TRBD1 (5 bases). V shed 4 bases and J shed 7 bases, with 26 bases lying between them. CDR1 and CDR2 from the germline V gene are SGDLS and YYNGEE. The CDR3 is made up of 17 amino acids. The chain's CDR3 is CASSPSDVPGGFVGYTF. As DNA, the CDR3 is TGTGCCAGCAGCCCATCGGACGTTCCCGGGGGTTTTGTTGGCTACACCTTC.

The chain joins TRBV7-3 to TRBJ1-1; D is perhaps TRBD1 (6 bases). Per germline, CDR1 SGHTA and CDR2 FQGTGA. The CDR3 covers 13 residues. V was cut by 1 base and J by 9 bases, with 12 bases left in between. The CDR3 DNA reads TGTGCCAGCAGCTTAATGGGGGCAGCGCAAGCTTTCTTT. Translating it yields CASSLMGAAQAFF.

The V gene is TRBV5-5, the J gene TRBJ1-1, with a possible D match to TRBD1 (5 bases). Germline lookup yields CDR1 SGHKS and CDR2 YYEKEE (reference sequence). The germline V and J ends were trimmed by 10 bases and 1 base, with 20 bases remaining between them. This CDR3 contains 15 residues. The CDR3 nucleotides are TGTGCCGATGCCGACAGTCGGAAGGGGAACACTGAAGCTTTCTTT. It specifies CADADSRKGNTEAFF.

The CDR3 bases are TGTGCCAGCAGCCTACGGGACAGAACCTACGAGCAGTACTTC. This translates into CASSLRDRTYEQYF. The genes are TRBV5-8 and TRBJ2-7, with TRBD1 identical over 7 bases. Losses at the gene ends were 4 bases for V and 2 bases for J; bases not matched to a gene: 6. This CDR3 is built from 14 residues. Looked up from germline, CDR1 is SGHTS and CDR2 is YDEGEE.

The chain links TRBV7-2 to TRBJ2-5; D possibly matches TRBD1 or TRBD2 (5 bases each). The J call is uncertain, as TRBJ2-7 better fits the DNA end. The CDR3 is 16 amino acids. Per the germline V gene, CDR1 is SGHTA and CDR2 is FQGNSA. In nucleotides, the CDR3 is TGTGCCAGCAGCTTAGGTTTCTGGGACGGGGACTACGAGCAGTACTTC. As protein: CASSLGFWDGDYEQYF.

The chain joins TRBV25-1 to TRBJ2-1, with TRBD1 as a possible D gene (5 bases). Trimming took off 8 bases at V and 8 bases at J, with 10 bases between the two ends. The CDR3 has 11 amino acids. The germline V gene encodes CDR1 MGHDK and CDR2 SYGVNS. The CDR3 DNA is TGTGCCAGCGAGCAGGGTTATGAGCAGTTCTTC. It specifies CASEQGYEQFF.

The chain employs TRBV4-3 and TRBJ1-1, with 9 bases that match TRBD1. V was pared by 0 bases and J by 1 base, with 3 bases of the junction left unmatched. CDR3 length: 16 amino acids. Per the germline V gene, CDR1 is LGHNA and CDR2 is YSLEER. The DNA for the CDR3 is TGCGCCAGCAGCCAAGATGGGACAGGGCCGAACACTGAAGCTTTCTTT. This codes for CASSQDGTGPNTEAFF.

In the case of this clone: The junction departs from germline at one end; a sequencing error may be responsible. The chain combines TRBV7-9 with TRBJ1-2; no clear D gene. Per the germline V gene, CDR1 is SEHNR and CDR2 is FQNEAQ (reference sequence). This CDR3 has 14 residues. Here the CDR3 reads CSSSLIATNYGYTF. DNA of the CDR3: TGTTCCAGCAGCTTAATCGCGACTAACTATGGCTACACCTTC.

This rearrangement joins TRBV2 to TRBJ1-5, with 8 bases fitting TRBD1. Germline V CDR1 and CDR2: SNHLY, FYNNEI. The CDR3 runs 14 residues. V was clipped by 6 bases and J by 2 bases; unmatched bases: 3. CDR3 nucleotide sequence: TGTGCCAGCAGCAAGGACAGGGGCAATCAGCCCCAGCATTTT. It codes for CASSKDRGNQPQHF.

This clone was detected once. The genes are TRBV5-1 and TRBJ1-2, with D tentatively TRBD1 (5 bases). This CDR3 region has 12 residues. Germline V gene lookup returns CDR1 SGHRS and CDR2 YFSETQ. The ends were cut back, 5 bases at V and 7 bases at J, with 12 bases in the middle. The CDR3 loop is CASSQGARGYTF. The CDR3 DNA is TGCGCCAGCAGTCAAGGGGCCCGTGGCTACACCTTC.

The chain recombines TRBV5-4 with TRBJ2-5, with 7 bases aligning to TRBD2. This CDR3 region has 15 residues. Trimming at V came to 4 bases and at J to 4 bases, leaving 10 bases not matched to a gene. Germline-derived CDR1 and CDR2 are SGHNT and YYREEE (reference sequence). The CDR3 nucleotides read TGTGCCAGCAGCCCGCGGGGCGGGGAGGGAGAGACCCAGTACTTC. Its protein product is CASSPRGGEGETQYF.

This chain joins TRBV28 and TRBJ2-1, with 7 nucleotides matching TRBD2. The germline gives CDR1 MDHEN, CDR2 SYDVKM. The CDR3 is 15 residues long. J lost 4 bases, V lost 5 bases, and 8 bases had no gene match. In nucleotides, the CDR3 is TGTGCCAGCAGTCTGGGAGGGCCCCCATACAATGAGCAGTTCTTC. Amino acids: CASSLGGPPYNEQFF.

The CDR3 coding sequence is TGTGCCAGCAGTTCTCCGGGACAGGGGGCGCGTGAGCAGTACTTC. This gives the protein CASSSPGQGAREQYF. V is TRBV28 and J is TRBJ2-7; 12 bases fit TRBD1. This CDR3 has 15 amino acids. CDR1 is MDHEN, CDR2 SYDVKM, per germline. The V segment lost 4 bases and the J segment 7 bases; nucleotides outside the gene matches: 8.

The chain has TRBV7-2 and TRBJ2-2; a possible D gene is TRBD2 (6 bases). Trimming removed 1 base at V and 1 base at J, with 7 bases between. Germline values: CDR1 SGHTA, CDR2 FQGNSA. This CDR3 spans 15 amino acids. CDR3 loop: CASSLVRGNTGELFF. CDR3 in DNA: TGTGCCAGCAGCTTAGTGCGGGGGAACACCGGGGAGCTGTTTTTT.

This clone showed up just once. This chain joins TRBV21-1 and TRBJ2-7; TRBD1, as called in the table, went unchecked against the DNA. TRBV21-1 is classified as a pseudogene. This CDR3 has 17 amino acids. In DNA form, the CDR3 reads TGTGCCAGCAGCAAAGGGCTTCTAGGACAGGGGGCCTACGAGCAGTACTTC. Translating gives CASSKGLLGQGAYEQYF.

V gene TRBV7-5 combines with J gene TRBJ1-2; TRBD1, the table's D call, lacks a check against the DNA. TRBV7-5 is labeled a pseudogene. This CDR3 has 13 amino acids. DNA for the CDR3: TGTTCCAGAAGTTACCAGTGGAACTATGGCTACACCTTC. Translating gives CSRSYQWNYGYTF.

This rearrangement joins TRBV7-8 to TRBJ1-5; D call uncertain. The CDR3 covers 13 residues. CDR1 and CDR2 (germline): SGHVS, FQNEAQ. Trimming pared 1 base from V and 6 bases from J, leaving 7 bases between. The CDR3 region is CASSLGRGQPQHF. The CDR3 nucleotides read TGTGCCAGCAGCTTAGGGCGGGGTCAGCCCCAGCATTTT.

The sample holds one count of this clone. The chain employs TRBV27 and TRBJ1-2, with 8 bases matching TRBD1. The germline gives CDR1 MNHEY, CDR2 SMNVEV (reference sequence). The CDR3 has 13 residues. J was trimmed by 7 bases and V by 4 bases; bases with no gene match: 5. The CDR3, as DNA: TGTGCCAGCAGTTATCGGACAGGGTCTGGCTACACCTTC. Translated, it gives CASSYRTGSGYTF.

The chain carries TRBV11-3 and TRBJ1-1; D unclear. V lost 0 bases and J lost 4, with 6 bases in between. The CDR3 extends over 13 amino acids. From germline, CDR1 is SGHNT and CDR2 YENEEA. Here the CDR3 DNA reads TGTGCCAGCAGCTTAGAACAGTCCACTGAAGCTTTCTTT. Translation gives CASSLEQSTEAFF.

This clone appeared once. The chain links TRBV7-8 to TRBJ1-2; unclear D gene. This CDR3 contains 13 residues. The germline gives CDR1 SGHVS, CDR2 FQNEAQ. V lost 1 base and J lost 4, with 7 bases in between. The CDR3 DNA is TGTGCCAGCAGCTTAGACAGAGTCTATGGCTACACCTTC. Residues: CASSLDRVYGYTF.

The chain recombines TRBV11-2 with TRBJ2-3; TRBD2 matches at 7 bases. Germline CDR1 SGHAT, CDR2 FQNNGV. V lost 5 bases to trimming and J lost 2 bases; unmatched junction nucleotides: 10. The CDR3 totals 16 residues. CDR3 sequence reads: CASSPALAVYTDTQYF. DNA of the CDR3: TGTGCCAGCAGCCCGGCCCTAGCGGTGTACACAGATACGCAGTATTTT.